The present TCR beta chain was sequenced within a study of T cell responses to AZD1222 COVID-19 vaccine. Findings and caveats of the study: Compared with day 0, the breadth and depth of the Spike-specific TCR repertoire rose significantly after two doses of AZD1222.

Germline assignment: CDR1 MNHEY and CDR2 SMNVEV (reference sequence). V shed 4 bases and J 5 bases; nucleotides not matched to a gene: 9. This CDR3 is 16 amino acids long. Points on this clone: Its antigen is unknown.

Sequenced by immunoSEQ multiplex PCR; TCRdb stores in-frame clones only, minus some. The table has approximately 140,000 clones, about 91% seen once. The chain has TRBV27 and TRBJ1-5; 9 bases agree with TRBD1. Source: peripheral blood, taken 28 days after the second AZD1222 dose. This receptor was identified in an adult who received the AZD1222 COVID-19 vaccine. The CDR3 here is CASSSPGQGGHQPQHF. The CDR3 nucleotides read TGTGCCAGCAGTTCCCCGGGACAGGGCGGTCATCAGCCCCAGCATTTT.